The 27 T cell receptor beta chains below were found in one sample sequenced in a study of CD8 T cells in ankylosing spondylitis. TCRdb reanalysed the 5' RACE reads using MiXCR and keeps one entry per CDR3 protein. Here the sample spans about 210,000 distinct CDR3 sequences, approximately 7.3% being singletons. Their cognate antigens are unknown. Points from the study as a whole: It appeared that ankylosing spondylitis blood was characterized by a TCR beta motif of under ten highly homologous variants.

The source material was blood, either unsorted or a sorted T cell fraction (not recorded which). The receptors here all came from a male donor with ankylosing spondylitis.

This clonotype occurred a few times. The rearrangement links TRBV5-6 to TRBJ2-7; 9 nucleotides align to TRBD2. The CDR3 is 14 residues long. The V and J ends lost 1 base and 6 bases, in that order; junction bases with no gene match: 5. Per germline, CDR1 SGHDT and CDR2 YYEEEE. The CDR3 is CASSLSGLAFEQYF. For the CDR3, the DNA is TGTGCCAGCAGCTTGTCGGGACTAGCTTTCGAGCAGTACTTC.

The V and J genes are TRBV4-1 and TRBJ2-1; D could derive from TRBD1 or TRBD2 (5 bases each). The V gene's germline CDR1 is MGHRA and CDR2 YSYEKL. The CDR3 runs to 15 residues. The V gene lost 2 bases and the J gene lost 1 base, with 9 bases spanning the gap. The CDR3 sequence is CASSQIWGSYNEQFF. The CDR3 coding sequence is TGCGCCAGCAGCCAAATTTGGGGGTCCTACAATGAGCAGTTCTTC.

This clonotype was seen many times. This chain connects TRBV20-1 to TRBJ1-6, with D tentatively TRBD1 (5 bases). Germline V gives CDR1 DFQATT, CDR2 SNEGSKA (reference sequence). The CDR3 is 18 amino acids. V lost 0 bases and J lost 4, with 19 bases in between. The CDR3 sequence: CSARDGQLIGTYNSPLHF. The CDR3 bases are TGCAGTGCTAGAGACGGTCAACTGATCGGGACTTATAATTCACCCCTCCACTTT.

There are many counts of this clonotype. The rearrangement joins TRBV7-9 to TRBJ2-7; TRBD2 agrees at 11 bases. The CDR3 runs 15 residues. V gave up 5 bases and J gave up 4 bases; unmatched junction bases: 7. CDR1 and CDR2 (germline): SEHNR, FQNEAQ (reference sequence). The CDR3 loop reads CASSAPLAGEYEQYF. In DNA form, the CDR3 reads TGTGCCAGCAGCGCCCCACTAGCGGGAGAGTACGAGCAGTACTTC.

This clonotype was picked up many times. The rearrangement uses TRBV7-9 and TRBJ2-7; D not certain. Germline loops: CDR1 SEHNR, CDR2 FQNEAQ (reference sequence). CDR3 size: 13 residues. Trimming removed 1 base from V and 4 bases from J, with 8 bases in between. The CDR3 reads CASSLGALYEQYF. The CDR3 nucleotides read TGTGCCAGCAGCTTAGGGGCTTTATACGAGCAGTACTTC.

In its sample, this clonotype was seen many times. The chain recombines TRBV28 with TRBJ2-7; 10 bases line up with TRBD1. Germline CDR1 MDHEN, CDR2 SYDVKM. This CDR3 is 16 amino acids long. V lost 5 bases and J lost 3; bases outside the gene matches: 10. CDR3 DNA: TGTGCCAGCAGTCCAGCCGGACAGGGGGTAAACTACGAGCAGTACTTC. It yields the protein CASSPAGQGVNYEQYF.

This chain uses TRBV7-9 with TRBJ1-2; possibly TRBD1 for D (5 bases). Looked up from germline, CDR1 is SEHNR and CDR2 is FQNEAQ (reference sequence). The V end was cut by 5 bases, the J end by 7 bases, with 11 bases between. The CDR3 loop spans 12 amino acids. CDR3 amino acids: CASSPGRIGYTF. DNA for the CDR3: TGTGCCAGCAGCCCGGGACGGATTGGCTACACCTTC.

Notes on this clonotype: A much bigger clone sits one base away, suggesting this may be a read error. CDR3 in amino acids: CASSYSMLVSYNEQVF. The CDR3 DNA reads as TGTGCCAGCAGTTACTCGATGTTGGTCTCCTACAATGAGCAGGTCTTC. The chain employs TRBV6-5 and TRBJ2-1, with D unresolved. The CDR3 has 16 amino acids. In germline, CDR1 is MNHEY, CDR2 SVGAGI.

This clonotype appeared many times. The chain links TRBV7-8 to TRBJ2-1; TRBD2 matches 9 bases. The CDR3 consists of 16 residues. The V gene's germline CDR1 is SGHVS and CDR2 FQNEAQ. V shed 4 bases, J shed 2 bases, and the junction held 6 bases outside the gene matches. The CDR3: CASSYPQRGAYNEQFF. CDR3 nucleotide sequence: TGTGCCAGCAGCTACCCCCAGCGGGGGGCCTACAATGAGCAGTTCTTC.

This clonotype was found a few times. This chain links TRBV28 with TRBJ2-7; D not certain. CDR1 MDHEN and CDR2 SYDVKM come from the germline V gene. The CDR3 loop spans 12 amino acids. Trimming shortened V by 3 bases and J by 6 bases, and 9 bases separated the two germline ends. In nucleotides, the CDR3 is TGTGCCAGCAGTTTGGGGTACGCCGAGCAGTACTTC. Translation: CASSLGYAEQYF.

Ten or more counts support this clonotype. The chain couples TRBV19 to TRBJ1-1; D is unclear. V was cut by 5 bases and J by 0 bases, with 13 bases left in between. The CDR3 runs to 15 residues. CDR1 LNHDA and CDR2 SQIVND come from the germline V gene (reference sequence). The CDR3 nucleotides read TGTGCCAGTAGTCTGCGGGGAAGGGTGAACACTGAAGCTTTCTTT. Amino acids: CASSLRGRVNTEAFF.

There are many counts of this clonotype. This chain joins TRBV29-1 and TRBJ2-7; D might be TRBD2 (6 bases). The germline gives CDR1 SQVTM, CDR2 ANQGSEA. V lost 4 bases, J lost 1 base, and 11 bases lay in between. The CDR3 is 13 amino acids. The CDR3 sequence is CSVAPGRSYEQYF. For the CDR3, the DNA is TGCAGCGTTGCCCCCGGGAGATCCTACGAGCAGTACTTC.

At least ten counts were recorded for this clonotype. This chain uses TRBV12-3 or TRBV12-4 with TRBJ1-1; no clear D. The CDR3 extends over 16 amino acids. Trimming left V 6 bases short and J 7 bases short, with 24 bases between. DNA of the CDR3: TGTGCCAGCAGCTACCCGCCCGGTAGGAGGGCGGGTGAAGCTTTCTTT. Residues: CASSYPPGRRAGEAFF.

The table lists this clonotype with many counts. The chain couples TRBV20-1 to TRBJ2-7; 9 bases line up with TRBD1. Germline V gives CDR1 DFQATT, CDR2 SNEGSKA (reference sequence). The V segment lost 5 bases and the J segment 0 bases; nucleotides outside the gene matches: 5. The CDR3 loop spans 14 amino acids. The CDR3 bases are TGCAGTGCTCTGGACAGGGGAAGCTCCTACGAGCAGTACTTC. This translates into CSALDRGSSYEQYF.

This clonotype was detected only a few times. This chain connects TRBV24-1 to TRBJ2-1; TRBD1 aligns across 7 bases. The V segment lost 5 bases and the J segment 5 bases; nucleotides outside the gene matches: 5. The CDR3 is made up of 14 amino acids. CDR1 and CDR2 from the germline V gene are KGHDR and SFDVKD. In DNA, the CDR3 is TGTGCCACCAGTGGCAGGGGGTTCAACAATGAGCAGTTCTTC. The encoded protein is CATSGRGFNNEQFF.

The chain employs TRBV7-2 and TRBJ1-5; D perhaps matches TRBD1 (5 bases). V was clipped by 2 bases and J by 7 bases, with 15 bases between them. The CDR3 is 15 amino acids. CDR1 and CDR2 (germline): SGHTA, FQGNSA. The CDR3 spells CASSLNFRVGQPQHF. The CDR3 DNA reads as TGTGCCAGCAGCTTAAACTTCAGGGTAGGGCAGCCCCAGCATTTT.

This clonotype was picked up many times. The rearrangement joins TRBV12-3 or TRBV12-4 to TRBJ1-3, with 7 positions matching TRBD1. The CDR3 is 15 residues long. Trimming at V came to 3 bases and at J to 4 bases, leaving 6 bases not matched to a gene. The DNA of the CDR3 is TGTGCCAGCAGTTTTGGGGTGACAGGGGGAAACACCATATATTTT. Residues: CASSFGVTGGNTIYF.

The chain has TRBV5-5 and TRBJ1-2; 9 positions agree with TRBD1. This CDR3 has 15 amino acids. CDR1 and CDR2 from the germline V gene are SGHKS and YYEKEE (reference sequence). V lost 4 bases to trimming and J lost 8 bases; unmatched junction nucleotides: 12. The CDR3 region has the DNA TGTGCCAGCAGCCTCTTTAGTGGGACAGGGAAGGGCTACACCTTC. Protein: CASSLFSGTGKGYTF.

This clonotype was detected ten times or more. The chain combines TRBV6-2 or TRBV6-3 with TRBJ2-1; 12 bases map to TRBD2. CDR1 MNHEY and CDR2 SVGEGT come from the germline V gene. The junction had 7 bases not matched to a gene; V was cut back by 6 bases and J by 4 bases. The CDR3 is 16 residues long. The DNA for the CDR3 is TGTGCCAGCAGACCCACTAGCGGGAGGTTGTACAATGAGCAGTTCTTC. Amino acids: CASRPTSGRLYNEQFF.

This clonotype was counted ten times or more. The chain employs TRBV4-3 and TRBJ2-7; TRBD1 matches at 8 bases. V lost 0 bases to trimming and J lost 7 bases; unmatched junction nucleotides: 8. There are 15 residues in the CDR3. Germline V gene sequence: CDR1 LGHNA, CDR2 YSLEER. CDR3 protein: CASSQDLGTGPEQYF. The CDR3 DNA follows: TGCGCCAGCAGCCAAGATCTCGGGACAGGACCAGAGCAGTACTTC.

In its sample, this clonotype was seen many times. The V and J genes are TRBV20-1 and TRBJ2-1; TRBD2 might be the D (6 bases). This CDR3 has 15 amino acids. Per the germline V gene, CDR1 is DFQATT and CDR2 is SNEGSKA (reference sequence). V was trimmed by 0 bases and J by 6 bases, leaving 15 bases between them. CDR3 nucleotides: TGCAGTGCTAGAGATCCCCGACTAGTTGTCAATGAGCAGTTCTTC. Translating it yields CSARDPRLVVNEQFF.

The sample holds many counts of this clonotype. The chain has TRBV6-5 and TRBJ2-7, with a weak D call TRBD2 (5 bases). The length of the CDR3 is 16 residues. The V gene's germline CDR1 is MNHEY and CDR2 SVGAGI. Trimming removed 7 bases from V and 0 bases from J, with 19 bases in between. CDR3 nucleotides: TGTGCCAGCAATTTAGGAGTTGTAGGGAGCTCCTACGAGCAGTACTTC. Its protein product is CASNLGVVGSSYEQYF.

This chain uses TRBV27 with TRBJ2-1, with 7 bases identical to TRBD2. The CDR3 length is 14 residues. Trimming removed 8 bases from V and 1 base from J; junction bases left unmatched: 5. From germline, CDR1 is MNHEY and CDR2 SMNVEV (reference sequence). The CDR3 coding sequence is TGTGCCAGCTGTCTAGCGGCGTCCTACAATGAGCAGTTCTTC. Protein: CASCLAASYNEQFF.

This clonotype was found many times. This chain joins TRBV4-3 and TRBJ2-1; a possible D gene is TRBD2 (6 bases). Between the trimmed V and J ends, which lost 8 bases and 6 bases, there was a span of 29 bases. Looked up from germline, CDR1 is LGHNA and CDR2 is YSLEER. CDR3 length: 18 residues. The CDR3 loop is CASPVGEGRCPPGNEQFF. The DNA of the CDR3 is TGCGCCAGCCCAGTGGGAGAGGGGAGGTGCCCTCCCGGCAATGAGCAGTTCTTC.

The CDR3 spells CASMVGASPYEQYF. The DNA of the CDR3 is TGTGCCAGCATGGTGGGGGCAAGTCCCTACGAGCAGTACTTC. The chain recombines TRBV2 with TRBJ2-7; possibly TRBD1 for D (6 bases). Germline CDR1 reads SNHLY; CDR2 reads FYNNEI. This CDR3 has 14 residues. Trimming removed 7 bases at V and 2 bases at J, with 15 bases between.

Ten or more counts support this clonotype. This chain uses TRBV7-8 with TRBJ2-7, with TRBD2 matching 13 bases. The CDR3 extends over 15 amino acids. Losses at the gene ends were 5 bases for V and 7 bases for J; bases not matched to a gene: 8. Per the germline V gene, CDR1 is SGHVS and CDR2 is FQNEAQ. The CDR3 loop is CASSPRTSGGLEQYF. The CDR3 nucleotides read TGTGCCAGCAGCCCCCGGACTAGCGGGGGATTAGAGCAGTACTTC.

This clonotype was counted at least ten times. The chain combines TRBV24-1 with TRBJ1-1, with D possibly being TRBD1 (5 bases). The CDR3 is 15 amino acids. Germline CDR1 is KGHDR and CDR2 is SFDVKD. V was cut by 4 bases and J by 4 bases, with 15 bases left in between. In nucleotides, the CDR3 is TGTGCCACCAGTGACGCGGGACTTGGGGCCACTGAAGCTTTCTTT. This translates into CATSDAGLGATEAFF.